The clone carrying this T cell receptor beta chain was counted only a few times. The target antigen is unknown. This sample is drawn from a study of identical twins. Whole-study results and caveats: Beta out-of-frame sequences showed weaker excess sharing between twins.

V lost 4 bases and J 0 bases, leaving 13 bases between the germline ends. This CDR3 contains 16 residues. With template switching, a universal primer site was added, and the cDNA carried unique molecular identifiers. TCRdb called the 5' RACE reads again in MiXCR, with one record for every CDR3 protein. The top ten clones hold around 0.98% of a sample with hundreds of thousands of distinct CDR3 sequences, 8.5% to 9.5% of them seen once. These data also formed part of another study, on yellow fever vaccine responses in identical twins. As reported in that work: Twin vaccine T cell responses reportedly seemed partly convergent, partly personalized.

Input material: PBMCs. The receptor comes from a woman under 30 in good health. The chain has TRBV12-3 or TRBV12-4 and TRBJ2-4, with D possibly called TRBD1 or TRBD2 (5 bases each). CDR3 bases: TGTGCCAGCAGTTCAAGGGACCGATTAGCCAAAAACATTCAGTACTTC. Translating gives CASSSRDRLAKNIQYF.